This is a list of T cell receptor beta chains from one sample in a study of kidney transplant recipient with SARS-CoV-2 infection. TCRdb itself ran the reads through MiXCR, one entry per CDR3 protein. The sample consists of roughly 250,000 distinct CDR3 sequences, around 26% of them appearing once. The sequencing used a blood sample, collected at baseline and on day 111 from a kidney transplant recipient. These receptors were obtained from a male patient aged 25-45 years who had COVID-19 and was a kidney transplant recipient. Some T cells may possibly be graft donor cells. Both conserved end residues are part of each CDR3. The order of the fields is J gene, D gene, V gene, CDR3 length, clone size, CDR3 DNA, CDR3 protein. D genes are given only for firm matches. Clone size is stated in some rows and not others, as once, few, many or a class when expanded.

>TRBJ1-2|.|TRBV7-1|17|many
TGTGCCAGCAGCTCGCAACATCACGAGGGAAAGACCTATGGCTACACCTTC
CASSSQHHEGKTYGYTF
>TRBJ1-2|.|TRBV6-2/TRBV6-3|17|many
TGTGCCAGCAGTGATAGGACCTGCATCGGAAAGACCTATGGCTACACCTTC
CASSDRTCIGKTYGYTF
>TRBJ2-3|TRBD2|TRBV19|18|few
TGTGCCAGTAGTATAAGGGCTCGGACTAGCGGGAACACAGATACGCAGTATTTT
CASSIRARTSGNTDTQYF
>TRBJ1-4|.|TRBV6-2/TRBV6-3|17|many
TGTGCCAGCAGTTACAGGACTCGGACACTCGATCAGGAAAAACTGTTTTTT
CASSYRTRTLDQEKLFF
>TRBJ1-2|.|TRBV12-5|17|many
TGTGCTAGTGGTGGTTTAAATTTGCAGGGAAAGACCTATGGCTACACCTTC
CASGGLNLQGKTYGYTF
>TRBJ2-3|.|TRBV4-3|16|few
TGCGCCAGCAGCCAAGGCGTGGGAAGGGGCACAGATACGCAGTATTTT
CASSQGVGRGTDTQYF
>TRBJ2-1|TRBD1|TRBV9|17|few
TGTGCCAGCAGCGTAGGGCCGGCCGGGACAGCCTCCGATGAGCAGTTCTTC
CASSVGPAGTASDEQFF
>TRBJ1-2|.|TRBV28|15|many
TGTGCCAGCAGTTTCGGTAGATCTCTTTTCTATGGCTACACCTTC
CASSFGRSLFYGYTF
>TRBJ1-3|TRBD1|TRBV10-3|17|many
TGTGCCATCAGAGGGGGACAGGGGGATTTCTCTGGAAACACCATATATTTT
CAIRGGQGDFSGNTIYF
>TRBJ2-1|.|TRBV13|15|.
TGTGCCAGCAGCTTAAGAGGGAGCTCCTACAATGGGCAGTTCTTC
CASSLRGSSYNGQFF
>TRBJ2-2|.|TRBV29-1|14|.
TGCAGCGTGAGAGGACGGGAGAACACCGGGGAGCTGTTTTTT
CSVRGRENTGELFF
>TRBJ1-4|TRBD1|TRBV9|16|.
TGTGCCAGCAGCGTAGGTGGACAGGTGGAAGAAGAAAAACTGTTTTTT
CASSVGGQVEEEKLFF
>TRBJ1-2|.|TRBV3-1|17|many
TGTGCCAGCAGCTTCAAGTTCACCCTTCGAAAGACCTATGGCTACACCTTC
CASSFKFTLRKTYGYTF
>TRBJ1-5|TRBD1|TRBV19|14|many
TGTGCCAGTAGTACGACAGGGGGCAATCAGCCCCAGCATTTT
CASSTTGGNQPQHF
>TRBJ2-7|.|TRBV3-1|14|many
TGTGCCAGCAGCCAGAGTTTTGCAGGGTGGGAGCAGTACTTC
CASSQSFAGWEQYF
>TRBJ2-1|TRBD2|TRBV5-4|15|.
TGTGCCAGCAGCTTCGGCGGGAGGGGTGACAATGAGCAGTTCTTC
CASSFGGRGDNEQFF
>TRBJ1-2|.|TRBV4-3|17|.
TGCACCAGCAGCGTTGGCCTAGGACGTCGAAAGACCTATGGCTACACCTTC
CTSSVGLGRRKTYGYTF
>TRBJ1-2|.|TRBV12-3/TRBV12-4|13|many
TGTGCCAGCAGGTCAGGCGGCGGGTATGGCTACACCTTC
CASRSGGGYGYTF
>TRBJ2-7|.|TRBV6-4|14|many
TGTGCCAGCAGCCCCGGGGACGGGAACTACGAGCAGTACTTC
CASSPGDGNYEQYF
>TRBJ2-3|.|TRBV19|14|.
TGTGCCAGTAGTAGGTCGGGGACGGCAGATACGCAGTGTTTT
CASSRSGTADTQCF
>TRBJ2-2|TRBD1|TRBV12-3/TRBV12-4|16|many
TGTGCCAGCAGTTTAGAGGTCGGCAGGGGGTCCGGGGAGCTGTTTTTT
CASSLEVGRGSGELFF
>TRBJ1-2|.|TRBV12-5|17|many
TGTGCTAGTGGTGTGGGACCTTTGCAGGGAAAGACCTATGGCTACACCTTC
CASGVGPLQGKTYGYTF
>TRBJ1-2|.|TRBV11-1|17|many
TGTGCCAGCAGCCCAGACCTTAAGGCTGGAAAGACCTATGGCTACACCTTC
CASSPDLKAGKTYGYTF
>TRBJ2-1|TRBD2|TRBV3-1|19|many
TGTGCCAGCAGTCAGGGACTAGCGGGACGCCTGAGCTCCTACAATGAGCAGTTCTTC
CASSQGLAGRLSSYNEQFF
>TRBJ2-1|.|TRBV7-3|15|many
TGTGCCAGCAGCTTAACATGGGACCGAAAGAATGAGCAGTTCTTC
CASSLTWDRKNEQFF
>TRBJ1-2|.|TRBV10-1|17|many
TGCGCCAGCAGTATCATACGAAGATCGCGAAAGACCTATGGCTACACCTTC
CASSIIRRSRKTYGYTF
>TRBJ2-7|.|TRBV28|15|many
TGTGCCAGCAGTCTAAAGGACAGGCGGGGTGGGGAGCAGTACTTC
CASSLKDRRGGEQYF
>TRBJ2-3|TRBD2|TRBV20-1|16|.
TGCAGTGCTAGAGATCTGAGCGGGGGGGTTACAGATACGCAGTATTTT
CSARDLSGGVTDTQYF
>TRBJ1-2|.|TRBV3-1|17|many
TGTGCCAGCAGCTCTGAAATCACCCTTCGAAAGACCTATGGCTACACCTTC
CASSSEITLRKTYGYTF
>TRBJ2-1|.|TRBV7-2|12|many
TGTGCCAGCAGCTTAGACCACAGTGAGCAGTTCTTC
CASSLDHSEQFF
>TRBJ1-5|.|TRBV19|14|many
TGTGCCAGTAGTATCCGGGTTTGGGGTCAGCCCCAGCATTTT
CASSIRVWGQPQHF